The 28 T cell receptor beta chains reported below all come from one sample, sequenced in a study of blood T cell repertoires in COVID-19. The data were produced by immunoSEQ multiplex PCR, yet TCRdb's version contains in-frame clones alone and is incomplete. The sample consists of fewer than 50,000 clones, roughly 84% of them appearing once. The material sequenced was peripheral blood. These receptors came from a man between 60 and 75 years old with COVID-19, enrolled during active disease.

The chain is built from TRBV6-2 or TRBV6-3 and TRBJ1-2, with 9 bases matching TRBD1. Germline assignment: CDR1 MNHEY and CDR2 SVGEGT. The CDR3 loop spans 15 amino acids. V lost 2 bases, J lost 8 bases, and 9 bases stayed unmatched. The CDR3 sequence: CASSYRGQGSGGYTF. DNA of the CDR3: TGTGCCAGCAGTTACCGCGGACAGGGGTCTGGGGGCTACACCTTC.

CDR3 amino acids: CASSEARGTGYTF. The CDR3 DNA reads TGTGCCAGCAGTGAAGCAAGGGGAACTGGCTACACCTTC. This chain connects TRBV6-1 to TRBJ1-2, with a tentative D call TRBD1 (5 bases). The ends were cut back, 0 bases at V and 7 bases at J, with 9 bases in the middle. Germline assignment: CDR1 MNHNS and CDR2 SASEGT. The CDR3 runs 13 residues.

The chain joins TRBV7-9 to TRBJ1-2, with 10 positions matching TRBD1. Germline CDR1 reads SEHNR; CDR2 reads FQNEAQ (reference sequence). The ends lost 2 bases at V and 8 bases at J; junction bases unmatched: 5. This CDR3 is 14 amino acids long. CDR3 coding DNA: TGTGCCAGCAGCTTACTAGGGACAGGGGACGGCTACACCTTC. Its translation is CASSLLGTGDGYTF.

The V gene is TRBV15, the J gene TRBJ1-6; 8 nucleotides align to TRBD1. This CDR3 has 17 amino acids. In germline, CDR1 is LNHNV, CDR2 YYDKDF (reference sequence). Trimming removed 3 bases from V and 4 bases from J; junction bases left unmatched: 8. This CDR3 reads CATSRATGGGYNSPLHF. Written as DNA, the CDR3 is TGTGCCACCAGCAGGGCTACAGGGGGGGGATATAATTCACCCCTCCACTTT.

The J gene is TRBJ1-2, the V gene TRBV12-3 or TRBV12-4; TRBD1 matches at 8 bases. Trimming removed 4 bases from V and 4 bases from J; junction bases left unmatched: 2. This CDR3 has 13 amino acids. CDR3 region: CASSSTGGYGYTF. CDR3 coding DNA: TGTGCCAGCAGTTCAACAGGGGGCTATGGCTACACCTTC.

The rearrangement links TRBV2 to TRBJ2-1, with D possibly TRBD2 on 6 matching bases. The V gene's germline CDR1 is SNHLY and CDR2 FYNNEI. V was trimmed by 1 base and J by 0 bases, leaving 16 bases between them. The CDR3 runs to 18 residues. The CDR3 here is CASSEGVWRESSYNEQFF. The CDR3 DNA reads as TGTGCCAGCAGTGAAGGGGTTTGGAGGGAAAGCTCCTACAATGAGCAGTTCTTC.

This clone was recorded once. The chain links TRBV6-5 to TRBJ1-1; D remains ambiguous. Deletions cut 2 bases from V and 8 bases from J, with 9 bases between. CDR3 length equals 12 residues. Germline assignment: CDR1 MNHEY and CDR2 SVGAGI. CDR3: CASSYSGREAFF. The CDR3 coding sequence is TGTGCCAGCAGTTACAGTGGGAGAGAAGCTTTCTTT.

The CDR3 sequence: CASSYVQGTEAFF. Written as DNA, the CDR3 is TGTGCCAGCAGTTACGTCCAGGGCACTGAAGCTTTCTTT. The chain links TRBV6-2 or TRBV6-3 to TRBJ1-1, with a possible D match to TRBD1 (5 bases). CDR1 and CDR2 from the germline V gene are MNHEY and SVGEGT. This CDR3 has 13 residues. The V and J ends lost 2 bases and 4 bases respectively, with 8 bases between them.

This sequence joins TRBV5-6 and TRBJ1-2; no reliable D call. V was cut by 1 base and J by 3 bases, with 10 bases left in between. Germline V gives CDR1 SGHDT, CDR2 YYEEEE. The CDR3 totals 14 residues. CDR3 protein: CASSLLGRDYGYTF. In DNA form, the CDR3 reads TGTGCCAGCAGCTTGTTGGGCAGAGACTATGGCTACACCTTC.

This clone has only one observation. Written as DNA, the CDR3 is TGTGCCATCAGGTGGGGACAGGGGGACTATGGCTACACCTTC. It translates to CAIRWGQGDYGYTF. The chain recombines TRBV10-3 with TRBJ1-2; 11 bases fit TRBD1. Germline V gives CDR1 ENHRY, CDR2 SYGVKD. Unmatched junction bases numbered 3, after V lost 6 bases and J lost 3 bases. The CDR3 loop spans 14 amino acids.

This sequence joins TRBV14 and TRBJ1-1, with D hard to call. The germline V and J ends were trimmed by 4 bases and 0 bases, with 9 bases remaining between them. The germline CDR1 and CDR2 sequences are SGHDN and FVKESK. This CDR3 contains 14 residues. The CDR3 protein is CASSRTALNTEAFF. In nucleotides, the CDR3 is TGTGCCAGCAGCCGCACAGCCTTGAACACTGAAGCTTTCTTT.

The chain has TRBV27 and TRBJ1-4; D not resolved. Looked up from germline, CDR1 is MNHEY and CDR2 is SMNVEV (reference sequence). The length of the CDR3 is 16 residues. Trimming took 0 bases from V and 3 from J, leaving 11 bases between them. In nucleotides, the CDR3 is TGTGCCAGCAGTTTATCCCGGAGACTCCCTAATGAAAAACTGTTTTTT. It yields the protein CASSLSRRLPNEKLFF. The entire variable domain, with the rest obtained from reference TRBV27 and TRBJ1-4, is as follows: EAQVTQNPRYLITVTGKKLTVTCSQNMNHEYMSWYRQDPGLGLRQIYYSMNVEVTDKGDVPEGYKVSRKEKRNFPLILESPSPNQTSLYFCASSLSRRLPNEKLFFGSGTQLSVL.

The DNA for the CDR3 is TGTGCCAGCAGTCACAGGGGTGGCTATGGCTACACCTTC. As protein: CASSHRGGYGYTF. This chain connects TRBV6-6 to TRBJ1-2; 7 bases line up with TRBD1. The CDR3 is 13 amino acids. The germline V gene has CDR1 MNHNY and CDR2 SVGAGI (reference sequence). V shed 5 bases, J shed 4 bases, and the junction held 4 bases outside the gene matches.

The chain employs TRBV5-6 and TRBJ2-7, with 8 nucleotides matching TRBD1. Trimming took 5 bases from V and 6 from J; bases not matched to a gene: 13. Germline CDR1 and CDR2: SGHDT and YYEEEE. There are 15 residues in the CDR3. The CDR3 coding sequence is TGTGCCAGCAGTCCTGGACACCTCAGGGGGCTCGAGCAGTACTTC. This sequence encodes CASSPGHLRGLEQYF.

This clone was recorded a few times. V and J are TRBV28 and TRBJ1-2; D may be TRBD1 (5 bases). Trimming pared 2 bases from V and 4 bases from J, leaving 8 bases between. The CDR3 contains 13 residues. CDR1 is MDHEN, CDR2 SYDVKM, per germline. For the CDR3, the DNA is TGTGCCAGCAGTTTAAGCAGGGCCTATGGCTACACCTTC. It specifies CASSLSRAYGYTF.

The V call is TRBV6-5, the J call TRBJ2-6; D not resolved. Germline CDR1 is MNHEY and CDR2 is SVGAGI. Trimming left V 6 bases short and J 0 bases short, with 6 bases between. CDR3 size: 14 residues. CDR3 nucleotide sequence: TGTGCCAGCAGGAGGCGCTCTGGGGCCAACGTCCTGACTTTC. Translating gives CASRRRSGANVLTF.

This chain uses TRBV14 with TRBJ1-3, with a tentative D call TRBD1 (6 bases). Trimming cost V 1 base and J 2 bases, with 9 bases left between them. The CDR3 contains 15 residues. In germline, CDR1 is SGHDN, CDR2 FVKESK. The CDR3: CASSQGRGPGNTIYF. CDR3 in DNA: TGTGCCAGCAGCCAAGGCAGGGGACCTGGAAACACCATATATTTT.

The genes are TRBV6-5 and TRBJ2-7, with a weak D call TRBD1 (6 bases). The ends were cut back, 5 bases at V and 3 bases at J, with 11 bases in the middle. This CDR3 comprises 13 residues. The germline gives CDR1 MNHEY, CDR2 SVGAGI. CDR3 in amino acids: CASSRTANYEQYF. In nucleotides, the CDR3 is TGTGCCAGCAGTCGGACAGCTAACTACGAGCAGTACTTC.

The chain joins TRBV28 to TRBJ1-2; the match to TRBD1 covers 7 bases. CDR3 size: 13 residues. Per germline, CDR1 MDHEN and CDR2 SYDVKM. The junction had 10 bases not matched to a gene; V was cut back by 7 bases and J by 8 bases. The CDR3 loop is CASTPGGGQGYTF. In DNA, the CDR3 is TGTGCCAGCACCCCCGGAGGGGGCCAGGGCTACACCTTC.

DNA of the CDR3: TGCGCCAGCAGCTTGGAGTCAGCGGGGTTTGGTGAAAAACTGTTTTTT. As protein: CASSLESAGFGEKLFF. The gene calls are TRBV5-1 and TRBJ1-4; D is uncertain. V shed 0 bases and J shed 7 bases, with 16 bases lying between them. Germline lookup yields CDR1 SGHRS and CDR2 YFSETQ. There are 16 residues in the CDR3. The whole variable domain, remainder taken from reference TRBV5-1 and TRBJ1-4, is KAGVTQTPRYLIKTRGQQVTLSCSPISGHRSVSWYQQTPGQGLQFLFEYFSETQRNKGNFPGRFSGRQFSNSRSEMNVSTLELGDSALYLCASSLESAGFGEKLFFGSGTQLSVL.

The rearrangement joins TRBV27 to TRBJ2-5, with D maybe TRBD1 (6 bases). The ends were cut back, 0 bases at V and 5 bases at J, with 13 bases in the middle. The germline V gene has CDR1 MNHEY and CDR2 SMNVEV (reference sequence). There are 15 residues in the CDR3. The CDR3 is CASSLSSGVRETQYF. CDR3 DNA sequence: TGTGCCAGCAGTTTATCGTCAGGGGTTCGTGAGACCCAGTACTTC.

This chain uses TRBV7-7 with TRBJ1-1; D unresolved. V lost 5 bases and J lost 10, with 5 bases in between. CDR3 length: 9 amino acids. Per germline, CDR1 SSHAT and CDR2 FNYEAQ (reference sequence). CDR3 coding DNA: TGTGCCAGCAGCCCAGGAGCTTTCTTT. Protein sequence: CASSPGAFF.

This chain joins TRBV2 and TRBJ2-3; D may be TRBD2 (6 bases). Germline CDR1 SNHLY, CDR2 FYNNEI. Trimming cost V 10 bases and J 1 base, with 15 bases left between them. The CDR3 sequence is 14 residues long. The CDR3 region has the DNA TGTGCCACACATATGTGGGGGGGCACAGATACGCAGTATTTT. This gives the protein CATHMWGGTDTQYF.

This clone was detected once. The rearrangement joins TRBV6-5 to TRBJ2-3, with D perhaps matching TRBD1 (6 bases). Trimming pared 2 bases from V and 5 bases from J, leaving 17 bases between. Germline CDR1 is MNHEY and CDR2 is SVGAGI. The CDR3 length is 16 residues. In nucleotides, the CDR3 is TGTGCCAGCAGTTACGCTACAGGGCCCGGAGAAGATACGCAGTATTTT. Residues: CASSYATGPGEDTQYF.

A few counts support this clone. The CDR3 region has the DNA TGTGCCAGCAGGCGACAGGTTGATGGCTACACCTTC. Translating gives CASRRQVDGYTF. The gene calls are TRBV12-3 or TRBV12-4 and TRBJ1-2, with D possibly being TRBD1 (6 bases). CDR3 size: 12 residues. Trimming took off 6 bases at V and 6 bases at J, with 11 bases between the two ends.

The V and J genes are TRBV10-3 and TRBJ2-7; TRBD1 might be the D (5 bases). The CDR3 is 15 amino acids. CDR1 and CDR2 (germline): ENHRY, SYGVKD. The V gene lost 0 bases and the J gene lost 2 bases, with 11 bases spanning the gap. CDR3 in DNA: TGTGCCATCAGTGAGTCGGTAGAAGGGGCCTACGAGCAGTACTTC. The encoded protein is CAISESVEGAYEQYF.

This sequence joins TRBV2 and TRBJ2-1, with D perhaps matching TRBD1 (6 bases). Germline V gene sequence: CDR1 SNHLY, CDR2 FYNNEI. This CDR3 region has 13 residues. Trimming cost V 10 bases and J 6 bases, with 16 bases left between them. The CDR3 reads CATMDSSGNEQFF. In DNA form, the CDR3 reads TGTGCCACCATGGACAGTTCGGGCAATGAGCAGTTCTTC.

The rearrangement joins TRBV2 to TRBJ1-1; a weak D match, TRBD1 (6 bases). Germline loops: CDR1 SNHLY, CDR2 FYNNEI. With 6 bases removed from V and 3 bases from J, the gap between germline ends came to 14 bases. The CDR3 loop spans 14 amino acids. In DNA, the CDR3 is TGTGCCAGCAGCCAGGACAGCCGCTACACTGAAGCTTTCTTT. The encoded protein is CASSQDSRYTEAFF.